This T cell receptor beta chain was identified in a study of blood T cell repertoires in COVID-19. Study in general: Sources were T cells, B-cell-depleted T cells, or PBMCs; the material itself was cDNA or gDNA.

Trimming cost V 7 bases and J 5 bases, with 20 bases left between them. CDR1 is LNHDA, CDR2 SQIVND, per germline (reference sequence). The CDR3 runs 15 residues. In the original processing: Estimation of nucleated cell counts relied on the amplification of reference gene primers. Data came from immunoSEQ multiplex PCR; TCRdb stores just in-frame clones and leaves some out. V and J calls and clone size follow that table, whereas D and trimming were derived from the DNA. The profile shows about 110,000 clones, 75% to 85% of them singletons. The TCR was taken from an elderly man with COVID-19, enrolled during active disease. Specimen: peripheral blood. The V and J genes are TRBV19 and TRBJ1-1; perhaps TRBD1 as D (6 bases). The CDR3 sequence is CASKIINRERTEAFF. CDR3 sequence (DNA): TGTGCCAGTAAAATTATAAACAGGGAGAGAACTGAAGCTTTCTTT.